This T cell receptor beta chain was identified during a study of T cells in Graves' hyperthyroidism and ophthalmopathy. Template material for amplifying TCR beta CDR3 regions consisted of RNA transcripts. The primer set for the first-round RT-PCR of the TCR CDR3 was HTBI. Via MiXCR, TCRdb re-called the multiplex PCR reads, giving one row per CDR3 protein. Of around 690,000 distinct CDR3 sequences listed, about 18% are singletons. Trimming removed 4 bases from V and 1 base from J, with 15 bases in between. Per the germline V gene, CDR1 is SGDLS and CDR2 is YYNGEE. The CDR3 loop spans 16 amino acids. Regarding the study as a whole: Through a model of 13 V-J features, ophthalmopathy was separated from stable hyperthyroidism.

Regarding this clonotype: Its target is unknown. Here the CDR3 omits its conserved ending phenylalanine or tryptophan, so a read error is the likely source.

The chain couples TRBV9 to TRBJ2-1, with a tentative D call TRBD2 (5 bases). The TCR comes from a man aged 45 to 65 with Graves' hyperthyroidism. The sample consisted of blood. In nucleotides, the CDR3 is TGTGCCAGCAGCCCTCACGAGGGTAGATCCTACAATGAGCAGTTCTAC. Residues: CASSPHEGRSYNEQFY.